Included here is one T cell receptor (beta chain) sequence, with context. This clone was detected a few times. This receptor's antigen is unknown. Base quality data are lacking; no much larger clone is found one base away. From a lookup of the germline V gene, CDR1 and CDR2 are SGDLS and YYNGEE. From the cysteine through the phenylalanine, the CDR3 covers 15 amino acids. The read is trimmed to its CDR3 DNA, 45 bases read in frame from base 1. Compared with germline, V lacks 0 bases and J lacks 5 bases; bases without a gene match: 6. The treatment or condition label of this sample denotes: 15 to 20 received Ad26.COV2.S at low or high dose, single or two shots; 5 received placebo; per-sample allocation not given. For vaccine and placebo recipients, the sequenced repertoires came from samples collected on day 63 after the first injection. Cohort 1b enrolled around 24 adults aged 18-55 years at a single site in Boston, USA, between 29 July and 7 August 2020. Ad26.COV2.S consisted of a replication-incompetent adenovirus type 26 vector by which a prefusion-stabilized SARS-CoV-2 spike protein from the original Wuhan strain was expressed.

The immunoSEQ Assay was the method used to sequence TCRbeta CDR3 regions. After extraction, genomic DNA underwent amplification by bias-controlled multiplex PCR, followed by high-throughput sequencing. The source study handled its data this way. To quantify the absolute abundance of every unique TCRbeta CDR3 region, sequences were collapsed and filtered. T cell fraction was estimated by normalizing TCRbeta template counts to usable DNA, with usable DNA measured through amplification of reference genes found in all nucleated cells. Repertoire TCRs were annotated as SARS-CoV-2-specific when V gene, CDR3 amino acid sequence and J gene were exactly matched to a known reactive TCR set. MIRA supplied the reference SARS-CoV-2 TCR set, which was filtered for enrichment in COVID-19-positive ImmuneCODE repertoires so that public or cross-reactive TCRs were removed. Using the MIRA antigens, annotated TCRs were further analysed by specific ORF or by position within an ORF. Depth was the summed frequency of annotated unique rearrangements, while breadth was defined as annotated unique rearrangements over total unique productive rearrangements. Group comparisons of TCR breadth used two-sided Wilcoxon rank-sum tests. TCRdb re-hosts the immuneACCESS table, in-frame sequences only. Its copies lack some clones; in the studies checked, an unresolved V gene accounts for under half of them, and the cause for the rest is not known. V and J calls and clone size are those listed in that table; D and trimming were worked out from the DNA. This sample gives about 680,000 clones in total; roughly 90% of them show up just once. Around 1.4% of the sample belongs to the ten largest clones.

This record belongs to a study of Ad26.COV2.S vaccination and SARS-CoV-2 variants (dated by TCRdb to about 2021). With respect to the entire study: Donors in the vaccine arm were drawn from COV1001, a phase I-IIa trial of Ad26.COV2.S in healthy adults that was multicentre, randomized, double-blind and placebo-controlled. Trial participants were randomized into five groups of five: low-dose or high-dose Ad26.COV2.S given once or twice, or placebo on both occasions. The TCR-sequenced set comprised around 30 samples: about 19 Ad26.COV2.S vaccine recipients, 5 placebo recipients and 8 SARS-CoV-2 convalescent individuals. TCRbeta repertoire sequencing was used to assess the specificity and breadth of SARS-CoV-2-reactive T cell receptors after Ad26.COV2.S vaccination. Throughout the experiments and outcome assessment, investigators stayed blinded to trial group allocation. Dosing of Ad26.COV2.S was intramuscular, at either 5x10^10 or 1x10^11 viral particles, delivered as one shot or as two shots spaced 56 days apart.

Overall study outcomes, separate from this receptor: Comparable non-spike TCR breadth was observed between vaccine and placebo recipients, consistent with only spike being contained in the vaccine. After vaccination, spike-specific CD8+ and CD4+ T cell responses were reported to show substantial breadth. According to the authors, total T cell responses may have been underestimated by the TCR breadth and depth analyses. Comparing responses between vaccine doses or regimens was not something the study was powered to do. Ad26.COV2.S recipients had higher spike-specific TCR breadth than placebo recipients (P = 0.0014).

The source of this sequence is a person aged 18-65 years who received the Ad26.COV2.S COVID-19 vaccine or a placebo. Sequenced material: peripheral blood, taken in a trial of Ad26.COV2.S vaccine versus placebo. The rearrangement combines TRBV9 with TRBJ1-2; TRBD1 fits 8 bases in the junction. Read as DNA, the sequence is TGTGCCAGCAGCGTAGCAGCGGACAGGGAATATGGCTACACCTTC. Translated, it gives CASSVAADREYGYTF.